One sample yielded the 8 T cell receptor beta chains listed below, sequenced in a study of beta chain features in type 1 diabetes. Findings and limits, study-wide: Moderate but significant shortening of TCRB CDR3s was recorded in all four CD4+ subsets from Type 1 diabetes patients.

Expressed TCRB transcripts were sequenced because the entire RNA isolate underwent reverse transcription. Some clones are missing from TCRdb's copy, which holds only in-frame ones; the method was immunoSEQ multiplex PCR. This table has approximately 150,000 clones, about 63% appearing once. For these TCRs, the target antigens are not known. Input material: naive CD4+ T cells from blood. These receptors were collected from a man under 40 with type 1 diabetes.

The chain links TRBV5-1 to TRBJ2-3; 11 bases match TRBD1. The J segment lost 1 base and the V segment lost 3 bases, leaving 1 base of the junction unmatched. Germline-derived CDR1 and CDR2 are SGHRS and YFSETQ. CDR3 length: 15 amino acids. The CDR3, as DNA: TGCGCCAGCAGCTCGGACAGGGGGCGCACAGATACGCAGTATTTT. It codes for CASSSDRGRTDTQYF.

The V call is TRBV5-1, the J call TRBJ1-1; D unclear. The CDR3 has 15 amino acids. The V gene lost 4 bases and the J gene lost 3 bases, with 16 bases spanning the gap. Germline-derived CDR1 and CDR2 are SGHRS and YFSETQ. As DNA, the CDR3 is TGCGCCAGCAGCCGATCCCCCCACCAGGACACTGAAGCTTTCTTT. Translation: CASSRSPHQDTEAFF.

The rearrangement links TRBV29-1 to TRBJ2-7, with 7 bases that match TRBD1. Trimming removed 6 bases from V and 0 bases from J; junction bases left unmatched: 8. Germline V gene data show CDR1 as SQVTM and CDR2 as ANQGSEA. CDR3 length: 14 amino acids. The CDR3 DNA follows: TGCAGCGTCTCGAGACAGGGAAGCTCCTACGAGCAGTACTTC. Translated: CSVSRQGSSYEQYF.

The chain has TRBV4-3 and TRBJ2-4; D might be TRBD1 or TRBD2, each matching 5 bases. Trimming cost V 0 bases and J 0 bases, with 15 bases left between them. The CDR3 spans 18 residues. CDR1 and CDR2 from the germline V gene are LGHNA and YSLEER. The DNA of the CDR3 is TGCGCCAGCAGCCAAGATTGGAGACAGACTATAGCCAAAAACATTCAGTACTTC. Amino acid sequence: CASSQDWRQTIAKNIQYF.

This clone has just one count. V and J are TRBV29-1 and TRBJ2-3; tentatively, D is TRBD1 (6 bases). CDR3 length: 12 residues. V was pared by 4 bases and J by 5 bases, with 10 bases between. Germline V lookup: CDR1 SQVTM, CDR2 ANQGSEA. DNA of the CDR3: TGCAGCGTTGGCGAAGGGGGAGATACGCAGTATTTT. It yields the protein CSVGEGGDTQYF.

This rearrangement joins TRBV15 to TRBJ2-3, with D perhaps matching TRBD2 (5 bases). The CDR3 spans 14 residues. V lost 2 bases and J lost 2, with 8 bases in between. The V gene's germline CDR1 is LNHNV and CDR2 YYDKDF (reference sequence). The CDR3 DNA reads TGTGCCACCAGCAGAAAGACTACCACAGATACGCAGTATTTT. Translating gives CATSRKTTTDTQYF.

This clone came up once. The chain has TRBV7-9 and TRBJ2-7, with D possibly TRBD1 on 5 matching bases. The germline V gene encodes CDR1 SEHNR and CDR2 FQNEAQ (reference sequence). The V end was cut by 8 bases, the J end by 5 bases, with 16 bases between. This CDR3 is 13 amino acids long. The CDR3 bases are TGTGCCAGCCGATGGGTCCCCAGGGACGAGCAGTACTTC. Amino acids: CASRWVPRDEQYF. Drawing the rest from reference TRBV7-9 and TRBJ2-7, the complete variable domain is DTGVSQNPRHKITKRGQNVTFRCDPISEHNRLYWYRQTLGQGPEFLTYFQNEAQLEKSRLLSDRFSAERPKGSFSTLEIQRTEQGDSAMYLCASRWVPRDEQYFGPGTRLTVT.

The rearrangement uses TRBV14 and TRBJ2-1, with 7 bases that match TRBD2. The CDR3 has 12 residues. Per germline, CDR1 SGHDN and CDR2 FVKESK. The V gene end was trimmed by 0 bases and the J gene end by 10 bases; junction bases not matched to a gene: 0. The CDR3 region has the DNA TGTGCCAGCAGCCAAGAAGCGGGGGAGCAGTTCTTC. It translates to CASSQEAGEQFF.